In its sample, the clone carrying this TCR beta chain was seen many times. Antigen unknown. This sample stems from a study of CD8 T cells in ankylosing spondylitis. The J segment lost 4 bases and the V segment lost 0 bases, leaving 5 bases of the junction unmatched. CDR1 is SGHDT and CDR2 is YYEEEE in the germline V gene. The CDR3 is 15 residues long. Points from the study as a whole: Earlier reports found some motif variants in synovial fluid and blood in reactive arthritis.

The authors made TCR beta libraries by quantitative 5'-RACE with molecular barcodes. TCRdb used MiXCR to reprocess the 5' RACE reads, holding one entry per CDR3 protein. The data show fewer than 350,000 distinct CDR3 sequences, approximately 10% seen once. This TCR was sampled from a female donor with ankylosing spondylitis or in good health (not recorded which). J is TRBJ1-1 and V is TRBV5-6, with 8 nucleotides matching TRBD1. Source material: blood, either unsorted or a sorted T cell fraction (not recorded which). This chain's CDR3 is CASSLVTTGVTEAFF. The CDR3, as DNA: TGTGCCAGCAGCTTGGTTACGACAGGGGTCACTGAAGCTTTCTTT.